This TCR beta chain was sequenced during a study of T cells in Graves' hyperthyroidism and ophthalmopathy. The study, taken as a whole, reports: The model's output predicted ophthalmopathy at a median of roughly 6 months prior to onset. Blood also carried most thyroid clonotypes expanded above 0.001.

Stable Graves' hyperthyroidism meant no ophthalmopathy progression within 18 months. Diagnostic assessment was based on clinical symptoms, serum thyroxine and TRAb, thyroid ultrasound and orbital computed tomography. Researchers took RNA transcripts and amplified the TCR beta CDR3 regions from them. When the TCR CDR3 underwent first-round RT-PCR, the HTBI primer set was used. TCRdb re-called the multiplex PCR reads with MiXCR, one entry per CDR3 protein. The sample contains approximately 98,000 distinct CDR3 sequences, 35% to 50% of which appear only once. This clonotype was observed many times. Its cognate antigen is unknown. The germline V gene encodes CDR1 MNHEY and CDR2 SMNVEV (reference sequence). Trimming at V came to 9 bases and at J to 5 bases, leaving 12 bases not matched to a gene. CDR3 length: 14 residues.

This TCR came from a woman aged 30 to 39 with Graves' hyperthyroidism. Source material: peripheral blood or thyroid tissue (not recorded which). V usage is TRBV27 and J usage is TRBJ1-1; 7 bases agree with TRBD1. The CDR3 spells CASAVGGQRTEAFF. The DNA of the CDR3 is TGTGCCAGTGCTGTGGGGGGACAGAGAACTGAAGCTTTCTTT.